This record concerns one TCR beta chain sequence. The target antigen is unknown. Germline V gives CDR1 SQVTM, CDR2 ANQGSEA. The V end lost 6 bases, the J end lost 6 bases, and 14 bases lay between the germline ends. This CDR3 region has 12 residues. The data stem from a study of T cell repertoires in cytomegalovirus infection. Background on the study: The authors used CMV epitopes that were HLA-C-restricted (recently identified) and HLA-B-restricted (well studied). Carrying CMV and the relevant HLA type showed in public TCR beta signatures. Broader study findings: Within the response measured ex vivo, HLA-C-restricted CMV-specific TCR beta clonotypes were dominant. Identification of carriers of CMV plus the relevant HLA was performed using cumulative public TCR beta family frequency.

Using its own MiXCR run on the reads, TCRdb lists one record per CDR3 protein. The table records some 940,000 distinct CDR3 sequences, roughly 30% of them present only once. Sample: cultured CD8+ T cells from PBMCs, taken from culture after CMV antigen stimulation. The origin of this receptor is a human donor in good health (CMV status not recorded). Some clones in this sample may be carry-over from other donors' samples. The V gene is TRBV29-1, the J gene TRBJ1-2; TRBD1 is a possible D gene (6 bases). The chain's CDR3 is CSVETGVNGYTF. The CDR3 coding sequence is TGCAGCGTCGAGACAGGAGTCAATGGCTACACCTTC.